Presented here are 5 T cell receptor beta chains from one specimen sequenced in a study of cytomegalovirus exposure and HLA in healthy donors. Amplification used 60 Vbeta primers and 13 Jbeta primers. Sequencing used immunoSEQ multiplex PCR; TCRdb keeps in-frame clones, though not all of them. The data hold fewer than 200,000 clones, with roughly 78% observed a single time. Sequencing was performed on PBMCs. Every receptor here comes from a boy between 10 and 17 years old in good health and CMV-seronegative.

The chain uses TRBV11-2 and TRBJ1-6, with TRBD1 matching over 8 bases. The J segment lost 14 bases and the V segment lost 5 bases, leaving 11 bases of the junction unmatched. Per the germline V gene, CDR1 is SGHAT and CDR2 is FQNNGV. The CDR3 consists of 14 residues. For the CDR3, the DNA is TGTGCCAGCAGCACCCAGGGACAGGATCGGACCCTCCACTTT. This translates into CASSTQGQDRTLHF.

This sequence joins TRBV7-9 and TRBJ2-2; 7 nucleotides line up with TRBD2. The trim removed 9 bases at V and 3 bases at J, leaving 7 bases unmatched. Germline loops: CDR1 SEHNR, CDR2 FQNEAQ (reference sequence). The CDR3 runs 14 residues. DNA for the CDR3: TGTGCCAGGGGAGGGTTATCGGACACCGGGGAGCTGTTTTTT. Translating gives CARGGLSDTGELFF. The full variable domain, with the rest looked up from reference TRBV7-9 and TRBJ2-2, is DTGVSQNPRHKITKRGQNVTFRCDPISEHNRLYWYRQTLGQGPEFLTYFQNEAQLEKSRLLSDRFSAERPKGSFSTLEIQRTEQGDSAMYLCARGGLSDTGELFFGEGSRLTVL.

This sequence joins TRBV5-1 and TRBJ1-5, with 10 bases aligning to TRBD1. With 5 bases clipped from V and 7 bases from J, the junction kept 6 bases outside the gene matches. This CDR3 comprises 14 residues. Germline loops: CDR1 SGHRS, CDR2 YFSETQ. CDR3 region: CASSKDRGGQPQHF. DNA of the CDR3: TGCGCCAGCAGTAAGGACAGGGGGGGACAGCCCCAGCATTTT.

The chain recombines TRBV4-1 with TRBJ1-1; no clear D. V was clipped by 1 base and J by 1 base, with 7 bases between them. The CDR3 totals 14 residues. Per the germline V gene, CDR1 is MGHRA and CDR2 is YSYEKL. DNA for the CDR3: TGCGCCAGCAGCCAAGGTCCGGGGAACACTGAAGCTTTCTTT. Amino acid sequence: CASSQGPGNTEAFF.

This chain connects TRBV27 to TRBJ2-3; 12 nucleotides agree with TRBD2. J was trimmed by 4 bases and V by 6 bases; bases with no gene match: 14. The CDR3 sequence is 18 residues long. The germline CDR1 and CDR2 sequences are MNHEY and SMNVEV (reference sequence). The CDR3 protein is CASRSLWTSGTAPDTQYF. The CDR3 DNA reads as TGTGCCAGCAGGAGTTTATGGACTAGCGGGACTGCCCCAGATACGCAGTATTTT.